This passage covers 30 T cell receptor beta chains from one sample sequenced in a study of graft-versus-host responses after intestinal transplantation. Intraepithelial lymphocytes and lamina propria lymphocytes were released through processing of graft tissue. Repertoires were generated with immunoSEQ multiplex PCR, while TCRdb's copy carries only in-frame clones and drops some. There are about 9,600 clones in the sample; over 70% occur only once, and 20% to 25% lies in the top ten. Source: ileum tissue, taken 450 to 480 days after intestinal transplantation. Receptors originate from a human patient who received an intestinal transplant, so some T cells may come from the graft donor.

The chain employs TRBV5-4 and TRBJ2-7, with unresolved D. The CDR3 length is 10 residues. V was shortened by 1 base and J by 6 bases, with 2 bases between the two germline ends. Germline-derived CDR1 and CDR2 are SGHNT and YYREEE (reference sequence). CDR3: CASSLCEQYF. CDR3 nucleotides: TGTGCCAGCAGCTTGTGCGAGCAGTACTTC.

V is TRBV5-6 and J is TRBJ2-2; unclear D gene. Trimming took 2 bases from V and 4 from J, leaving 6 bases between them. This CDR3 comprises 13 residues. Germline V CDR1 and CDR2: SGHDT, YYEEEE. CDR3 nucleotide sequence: TGTGCCAGCAGCTTAGGACCCACCGGGGAGCTGTTTTTT. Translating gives CASSLGPTGELFF. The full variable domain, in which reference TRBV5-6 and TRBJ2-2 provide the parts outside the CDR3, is DAGVTQSPTHLIKTRGQQVTLRCSPKSGHDTVSWYQQALGQGPQFIFQYYEEEERQRGNFPDRFSGHQFPNYSSELNVNALLLGDSALYLCASSLGPTGELFFGEGSRLTVL.

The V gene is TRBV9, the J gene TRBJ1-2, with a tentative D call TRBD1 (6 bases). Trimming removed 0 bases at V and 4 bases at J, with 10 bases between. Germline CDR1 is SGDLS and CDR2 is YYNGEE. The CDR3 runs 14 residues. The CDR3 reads CASSVDRQAYGYTF. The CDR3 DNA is TGTGCCAGCAGCGTAGATAGACAGGCCTATGGCTACACCTTC.

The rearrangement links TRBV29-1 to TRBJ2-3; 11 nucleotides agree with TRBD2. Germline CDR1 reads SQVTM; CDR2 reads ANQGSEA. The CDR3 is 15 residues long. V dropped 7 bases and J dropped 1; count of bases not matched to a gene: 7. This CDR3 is CSACQGLAGTDTQYF. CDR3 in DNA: TGCAGCGCATGCCAGGGACTAGCGGGCACAGATACGCAGTATTTT.

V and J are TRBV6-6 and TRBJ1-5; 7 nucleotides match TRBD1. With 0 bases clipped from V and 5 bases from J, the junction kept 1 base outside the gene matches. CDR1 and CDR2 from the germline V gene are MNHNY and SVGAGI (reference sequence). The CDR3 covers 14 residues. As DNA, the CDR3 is TGTGCCAGCAGTTACTCGACAGGGTATCAGCCCCAGCATTTT. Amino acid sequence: CASSYSTGYQPQHF.

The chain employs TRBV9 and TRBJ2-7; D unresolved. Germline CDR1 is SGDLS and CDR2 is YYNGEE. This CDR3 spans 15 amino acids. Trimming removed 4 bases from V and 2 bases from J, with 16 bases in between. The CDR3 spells CASSKNIAYPYEQYF. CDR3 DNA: TGTGCCAGCAGCAAAAACATAGCCTACCCCTACGAGCAGTACTTC.

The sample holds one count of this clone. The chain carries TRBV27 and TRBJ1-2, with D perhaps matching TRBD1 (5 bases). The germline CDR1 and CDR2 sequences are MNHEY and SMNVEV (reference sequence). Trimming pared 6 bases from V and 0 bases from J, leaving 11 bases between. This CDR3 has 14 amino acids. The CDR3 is CASSRAPSNYGYTF. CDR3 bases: TGTGCCAGCAGCAGGGCGCCCTCTAACTATGGCTACACCTTC.

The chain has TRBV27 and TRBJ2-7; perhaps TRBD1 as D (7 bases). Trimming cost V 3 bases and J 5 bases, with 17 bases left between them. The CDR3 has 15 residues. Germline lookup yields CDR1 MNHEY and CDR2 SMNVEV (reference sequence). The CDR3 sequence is CASSFRQGGKNEQYF. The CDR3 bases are TGTGCCAGCAGTTTCAGACAGGGAGGTAAGAACGAGCAGTACTTC.

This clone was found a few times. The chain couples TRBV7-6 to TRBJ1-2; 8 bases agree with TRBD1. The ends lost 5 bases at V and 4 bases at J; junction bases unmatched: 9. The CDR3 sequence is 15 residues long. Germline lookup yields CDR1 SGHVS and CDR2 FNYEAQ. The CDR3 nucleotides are TGTGCCAGCAGCCTAGGACAGGGACGTAGCTATGGCTACACCTTC. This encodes CASSLGQGRSYGYTF.

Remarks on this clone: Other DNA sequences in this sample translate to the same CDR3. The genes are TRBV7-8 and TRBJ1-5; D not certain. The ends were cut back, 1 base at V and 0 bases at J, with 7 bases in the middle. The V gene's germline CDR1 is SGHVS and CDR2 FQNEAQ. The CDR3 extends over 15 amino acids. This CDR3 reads CASSLGDGSNQPQHF. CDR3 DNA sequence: TGTGCCAGCAGCTTAGGAGACGGTAGCAATCAGCCCCAGCATTTT.

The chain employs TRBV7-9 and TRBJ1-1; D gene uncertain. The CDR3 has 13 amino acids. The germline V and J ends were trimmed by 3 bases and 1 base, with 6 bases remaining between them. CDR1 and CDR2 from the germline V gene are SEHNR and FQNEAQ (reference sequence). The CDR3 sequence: CASSFGENTEAFF. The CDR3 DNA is TGTGCCAGCAGCTTTGGGGAGAACACTGAAGCTTTCTTT.

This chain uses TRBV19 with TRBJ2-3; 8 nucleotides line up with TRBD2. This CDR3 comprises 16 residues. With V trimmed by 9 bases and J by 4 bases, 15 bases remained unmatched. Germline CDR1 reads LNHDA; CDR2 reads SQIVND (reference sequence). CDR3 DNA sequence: TGTGCCAGCTCCCCGAGAGGGGCGGGGGGATCAGATACGCAGTATTTT. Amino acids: CASSPRGAGGSDTQYF.

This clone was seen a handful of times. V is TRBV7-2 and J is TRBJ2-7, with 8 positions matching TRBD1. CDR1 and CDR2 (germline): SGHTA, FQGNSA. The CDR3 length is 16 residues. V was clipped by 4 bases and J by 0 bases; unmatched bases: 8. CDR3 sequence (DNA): TGTGCCAGCAGCTCCTACGGGACAGGATACTCCTACGAGCAGTACTTC. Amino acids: CASSSYGTGYSYEQYF. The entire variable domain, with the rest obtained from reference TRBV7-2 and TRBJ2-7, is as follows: GAGVSQSPSNKVTEKGKDVELRCDPISGHTALYWYRQSLGQGLEFLIYFQGNSAPDKSGLPSDRFSAERTGGSVSTLTIQRTQQEDSAVYLCASSSYGTGYSYEQYFGPGTRLTVT.

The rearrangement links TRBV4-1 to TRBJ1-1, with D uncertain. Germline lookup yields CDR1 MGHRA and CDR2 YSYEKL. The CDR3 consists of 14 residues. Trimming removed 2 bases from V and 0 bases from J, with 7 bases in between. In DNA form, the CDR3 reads TGCGCCAGCAGCCAAAGCCCTATGAACACTGAAGCTTTCTTT. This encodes CASSQSPMNTEAFF.

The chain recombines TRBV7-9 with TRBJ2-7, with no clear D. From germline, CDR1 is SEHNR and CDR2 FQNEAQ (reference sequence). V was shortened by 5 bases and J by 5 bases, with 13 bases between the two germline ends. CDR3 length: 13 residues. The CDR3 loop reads CASSPSGYDEQYF. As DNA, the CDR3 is TGTGCCAGCAGCCCCTCTGGTTACGACGAGCAGTACTTC.

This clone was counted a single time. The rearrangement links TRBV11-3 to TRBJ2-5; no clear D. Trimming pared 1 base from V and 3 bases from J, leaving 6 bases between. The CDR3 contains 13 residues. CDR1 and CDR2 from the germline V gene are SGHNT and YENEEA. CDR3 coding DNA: TGTGCCAGCAGCTTAGGCAGCAAAGAGACCCAGTACTTC. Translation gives CASSLGSKETQYF.

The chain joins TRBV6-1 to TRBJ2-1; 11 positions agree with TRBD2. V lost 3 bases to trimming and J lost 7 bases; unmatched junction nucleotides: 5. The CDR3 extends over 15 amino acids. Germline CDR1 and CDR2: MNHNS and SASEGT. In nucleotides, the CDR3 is TGTGCCAGCAGTGATTTTAGCGGGGGGGCAAATGAGCAGTTCTTC. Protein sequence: CASSDFSGGANEQFF.

The CDR3 sequence is CASSGRTAAGELFF. The CDR3 DNA is TGCGCCAGCAGCGGAAGAACCGCGGCCGGGGAGCTGTTTTTT. The chain uses TRBV5-1 and TRBJ2-2; no reliable D call. V was cut by 4 bases and J by 6 bases, with 13 bases left in between. Germline-derived CDR1 and CDR2 are SGHRS and YFSETQ. The CDR3 runs to 14 residues. Full variable domain (missing parts from reference TRBV5-1 and TRBJ2-2): KAGVTQTPRYLIKTRGQQVTLSCSPISGHRSVSWYQQTPGQGLQFLFEYFSETQRNKGNFPGRFSGRQFSNSRSEMNVSTLELGDSALYLCASSGRTAAGELFFGEGSRLTVL.

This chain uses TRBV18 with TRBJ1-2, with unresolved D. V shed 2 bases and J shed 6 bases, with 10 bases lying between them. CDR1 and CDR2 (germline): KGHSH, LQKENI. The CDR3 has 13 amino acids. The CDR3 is CASSPRGFNGYTF. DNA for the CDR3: TGTGCCAGCTCACCAAGAGGGTTCAATGGCTACACCTTC.

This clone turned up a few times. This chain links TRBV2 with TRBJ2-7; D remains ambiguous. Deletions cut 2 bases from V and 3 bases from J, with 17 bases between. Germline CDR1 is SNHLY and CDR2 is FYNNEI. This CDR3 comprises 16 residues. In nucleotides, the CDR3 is TGTGCCAGCAGTGAAAGAGCTGGTCAACCGGACTACGAGCAGTACTTC. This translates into CASSERAGQPDYEQYF.

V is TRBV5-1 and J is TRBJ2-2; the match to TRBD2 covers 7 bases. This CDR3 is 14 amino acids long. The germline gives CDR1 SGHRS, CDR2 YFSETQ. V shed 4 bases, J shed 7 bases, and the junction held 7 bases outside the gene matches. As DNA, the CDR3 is TGCGCCAGCAGCCAGGGAGGGGTGGACGGGGAGCTGTTTTTT. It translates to CASSQGGVDGELFF.

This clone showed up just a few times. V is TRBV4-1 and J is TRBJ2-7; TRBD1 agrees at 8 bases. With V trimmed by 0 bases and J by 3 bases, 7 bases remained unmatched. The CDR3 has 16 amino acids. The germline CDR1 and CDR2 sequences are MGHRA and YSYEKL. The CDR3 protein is CASSQDDLGQGYEQYF. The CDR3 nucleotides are TGCGCCAGCAGCCAAGATGACCTTGGACAGGGCTACGAGCAGTACTTC.

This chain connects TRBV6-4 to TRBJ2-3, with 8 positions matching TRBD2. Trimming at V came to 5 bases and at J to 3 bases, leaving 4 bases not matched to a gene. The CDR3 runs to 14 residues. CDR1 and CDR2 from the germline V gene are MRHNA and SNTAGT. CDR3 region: CASSPGGETDTQYF. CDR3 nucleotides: TGTGCCAGCAGTCCCGGGGGGGAGACAGATACGCAGTATTTT.

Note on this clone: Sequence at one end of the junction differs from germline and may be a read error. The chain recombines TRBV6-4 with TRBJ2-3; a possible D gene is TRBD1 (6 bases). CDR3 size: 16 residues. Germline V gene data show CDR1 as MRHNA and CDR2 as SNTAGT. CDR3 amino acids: CASSDAAGAVTDTRYF. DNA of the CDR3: TGTGCCAGCAGTGACGCCGCAGGGGCGGTCACAGATACGCGGTATTTT.

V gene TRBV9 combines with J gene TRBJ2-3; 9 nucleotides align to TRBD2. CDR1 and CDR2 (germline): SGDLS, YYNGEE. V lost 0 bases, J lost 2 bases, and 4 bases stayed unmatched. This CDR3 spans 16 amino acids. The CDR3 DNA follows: TGTGCCAGCAGCGTAGAAGGCGGGGGGGCCACAGATACGCAGTATTTT. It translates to CASSVEGGGATDTQYF.

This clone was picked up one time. The chain's CDR3 is CASSISRERGNTGELFF. The DNA for the CDR3 is TGTGCCAGCTCCATCTCGAGGGAACGGGGGAACACCGGGGAGCTGTTTTTT. The V call is TRBV18, the J call TRBJ2-2, with a weak D call TRBD2 (5 bases). The germline CDR1 and CDR2 sequences are KGHSH and LQKENI. Trimming left V 6 bases short and J 1 base short, with 18 bases between. This CDR3 contains 17 residues.

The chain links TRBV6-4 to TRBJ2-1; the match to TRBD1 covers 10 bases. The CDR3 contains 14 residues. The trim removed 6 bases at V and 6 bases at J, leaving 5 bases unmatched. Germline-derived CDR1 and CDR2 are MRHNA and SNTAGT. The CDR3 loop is CASREGQGGNEQFF. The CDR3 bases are TGTGCCAGCAGAGAAGGACAGGGGGGCAATGAGCAGTTCTTC.

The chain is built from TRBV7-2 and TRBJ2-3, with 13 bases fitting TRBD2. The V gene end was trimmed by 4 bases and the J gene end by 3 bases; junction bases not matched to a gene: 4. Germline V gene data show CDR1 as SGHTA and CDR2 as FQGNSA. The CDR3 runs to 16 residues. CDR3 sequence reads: CASSSRLAGGTDTQYF. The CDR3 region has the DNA TGTGCCAGCAGCTCCAGACTAGCGGGGGGAACAGATACGCAGTATTTT. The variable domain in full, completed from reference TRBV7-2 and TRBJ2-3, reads GAGVSQSPSNKVTEKGKDVELRCDPISGHTALYWYRQSLGQGLEFLIYFQGNSAPDKSGLPSDRFSAERTGGSVSTLTIQRTQQEDSAVYLCASSSRLAGGTDTQYFGPGTRLTVL.

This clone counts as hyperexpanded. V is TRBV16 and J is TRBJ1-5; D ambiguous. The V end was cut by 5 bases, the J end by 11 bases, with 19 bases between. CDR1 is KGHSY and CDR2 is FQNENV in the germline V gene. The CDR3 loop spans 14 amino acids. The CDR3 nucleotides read TGTGCCAGCAGCGATTGGCGGGAATTTGGAGCCCAGCATTTT. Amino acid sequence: CASSDWREFGAQHF.

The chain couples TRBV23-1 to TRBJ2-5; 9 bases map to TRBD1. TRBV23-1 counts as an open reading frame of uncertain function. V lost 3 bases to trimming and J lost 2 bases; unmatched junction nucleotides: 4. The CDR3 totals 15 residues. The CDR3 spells CASSHTQGAQETQYF. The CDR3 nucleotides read TGCGCCAGCAGTCATACACAGGGGGCACAAGAGACCCAGTACTTC.